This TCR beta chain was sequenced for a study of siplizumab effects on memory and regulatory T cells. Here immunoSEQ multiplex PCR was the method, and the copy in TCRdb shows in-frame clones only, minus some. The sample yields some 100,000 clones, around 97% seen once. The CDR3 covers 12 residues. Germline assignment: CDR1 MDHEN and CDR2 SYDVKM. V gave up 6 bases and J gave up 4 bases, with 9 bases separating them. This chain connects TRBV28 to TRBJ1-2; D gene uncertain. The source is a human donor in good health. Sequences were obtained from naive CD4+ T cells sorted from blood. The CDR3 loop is CASSKGGYGYTF. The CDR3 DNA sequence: TGTGCCAGCAGCAAGGGTGGCTATGGCTACACCTTC.